A selection of T cell receptor beta chains follows, all from one sample in a study of PD-1 blockade in classical Hodgkin lymphoma. The protocol was immunoSEQ multiplex PCR, while the TCRdb copy is restricted to in-frame clones and leaves out a portion. The sample includes more than 40,000 clones, around three quarters seen only once; the top ten take approximately 20%. Specimen: peripheral blood mononuclear cells (PBMCs), collected at baseline. These receptors were obtained from a human donor with classical Hodgkin lymphoma. Each CDR3 is given with its conserved first and last residue. The D gene is left open where the match is weak. Size is omitted from some rows. Given values are once, few, many or a class for expanded clones.

d_call j_call cdr3_length clone_size v_call cdr3_aa cdr3_nt
TRBD2 TRBJ2-3 16 . TRBV5-4 CASSSGGTMSTDTQYF TGTGCCAGCAGCTCCGGCGGGACTATGAGCACAGATACGCAGTATTTT
TRBD2 TRBJ2-7 17 . TRBV7-2 CASSLRSSSGSSYEQYF TGTGCCAGCAGCTTAAGATCTTCTAGCGGGAGCTCCTACGAGCAGTACTTC
TRBD1 TRBJ1-3 15 many TRBV6-1 CASSEDRVSGNTIYF TGTGCCAGCAGCGAGGACAGGGTCTCTGGAAACACCATATATTTT
TRBD2 TRBJ2-3 16 . TRBV7-2 CASSFSGGENTDTQYF TGTGCCAGCAGCTTTTCGGGAGGGGAAAACACAGATACGCAGTATTTT
. TRBJ1-4 11 . TRBV27 CASSRMEKLFF TGTGCCAGCAGTAGGATGGAAAAACTGTTTTTT
. TRBJ2-5 17 once TRBV9 CASSVGGGDPGWETQYF TGTGCCAGCAGCGTAGGGGGTGGGGACCCCGGTTGGGAGACCCAGTACTTC
. TRBJ1-2 15 . TRBV2 CASSGSQGFRVGYTF TGTGCCAGCAGCGGGTCACAGGGATTTCGAGTTGGCTACACCTTC
. TRBJ2-2 16 few TRBV5-1 CASSSLQGILTGELFF TGCGCCAGCAGCTCCTTACAGGGAATACTCACCGGGGAGCTGTTTTTT
. TRBJ2-7 15 . TRBV29-1 CSVEEGWGRSYEQYF TGCAGCGTTGAGGAGGGTTGGGGGCGCTCCTACGAGCAGTACTTC
TRBD1 TRBJ1-4 14 . TRBV6-5 CASSLDRGYEKLFF TGTGCCAGCAGTTTGGACAGGGGATACGAAAAACTGTTTTTT
. TRBJ1-2 15 . TRBV5-5 CASSLEPVTGYGYTF TGTGCCAGCAGCTTGGAGCCAGTCACGGGCTATGGCTACACCTTC
TRBD1 TRBJ2-7 14 few TRBV19 CASSSSGTGFEQYF TGTGCCAGTAGTTCCTCCGGGACAGGTTTTGAGCAGTACTTC
. TRBJ2-1 13 . TRBV27 CASSFQQGLEQFF TGTGCCAGCAGTTTCCAACAGGGTCTTGAGCAGTTCTTC
. TRBJ1-2 15 . TRBV4-3 CASSPGEERNYGYTF TGCGCCAGCAGCCCCGGAGAGGAACGAAACTATGGCTACACCTTC
. TRBJ2-3 15 . TRBV9 CASSIRGISTDTQYF TGTGCCAGCAGCATTCGGGGAATATCCACAGATACGCAGTATTTT
TRBD1 TRBJ1-3 12 . TRBV7-9 CASSFGTGAIYF TGTGCCAGCAGCTTCGGAACAGGGGCCATATATTTT
. TRBJ2-7 16 . TRBV19 CASSIDPQGGTYEQYF TGTGCCAGTAGTATAGACCCCCAGGGGGGAACCTACGAGCAGTACTTC
. TRBJ1-5 15 . TRBV7-2 CASSLVGHSNQPQHF TGTGCCAGCAGCTTGGTCGGGCACAGCAATCAGCCCCAGCATTTT
. TRBJ2-1 11 . TRBV25-1 CASSEYYEQFF TGTGCCAGCAGTGAATATTATGAGCAGTTCTTC
TRBD1 TRBJ2-7 14 . TRBV7-3 CASSLTGGIYEQYF TGTGCCAGCAGCTTAACAGGGGGCATCTACGAGCAGTACTTC
TRBD1 TRBJ1-1 16 . TRBV5-8 CASSLDFTTGATEAFF TGTGCCAGCAGCTTGGATTTCACAACAGGGGCCACTGAAGCTTTCTTT
TRBD2 TRBJ2-7 16 large TRBV11-2 CASSASAGGLPYEQYF TGTGCCAGCAGCGCTTCAGCGGGAGGACTCCCCTACGAGCAGTACTTC
. TRBJ1-1 13 once TRBV28 CASTSTMDGKAFF TGTGCCAGCACGTCGACGATGGATGGAAAGGCTTTCTTT
. TRBJ2-5 12 . TRBV6-5 CASQGSGETQYF TGTGCCAGCCAGGGATCGGGGGAGACCCAGTACTTC
TRBD2 TRBJ2-7 17 . TRBV27 CASSFQRSGSHFYEQYF TGTGCCAGCAGTTTCCAAAGAAGCGGGAGTCATTTCTACGAGCAGTACTTC
. TRBJ2-3 14 few TRBV30 CAWIGGLSTDTQYF TGTGCCTGGATAGGCGGCCTATCCACAGATACGCAGTATTTT
. TRBJ1-2 13 . TRBV19 CASSIEGGYGYTF TGTGCCAGTAGTATAGAGGGAGGCTATGGCTACACCTTC
TRBD2 TRBJ2-1 16 . TRBV6-5 CASSYTSGSSYNEQFF TGTGCCAGCAGTTACACTAGCGGTTCATCCTACAATGAGCAGTTCTTC
. TRBJ1-2 15 . TRBV7-9 CASSYHRDTFYGYTF TGTGCCAGCAGCTATCATAGGGACACCTTCTATGGCTACACCTTC
. TRBJ1-3 14 . TRBV5-5 CASSLLTSGNTIYF TGTGCCAGCAGCCTCTTGACTTCTGGAAACACCATATATTTT
. TRBJ2-7 12 . TRBV21-1 CASSKAGREQYF TGTGCCAGCAGCAAAGCAGGGCGCGAGCAGTACTTC
. TRBJ2-7 11 . TRBV19 CASSSRGEQYF TGTGCCAGTAGTTCGCGGGGCGAGCAGTACTTC
. TRBJ2-7 12 . TRBV28 CASSLGFGEQYF TGTGCCAGCAGTTTGGGATTTGGCGAGCAGTACTTC
. TRBJ2-7 12 . TRBV19 CASSTGPYEQYF TGTGCCAGTAGTACCGGCCCCTACGAGCAGTACTTC
. TRBJ1-4 16 . TRBV6-5 CASSYTSGTVTEKLFF TGTGCCAGCAGTTACACTTCCGGGACGGTAACTGAAAAACTGTTTTTT
. TRBJ2-1 15 . TRBV13 CASSPSGLGYNEQFF TGTGCCAGCAGCCCGTCCGGACTGGGATACAATGAGCAGTTCTTC
TRBD2 TRBJ2-1 14 few TRBV15 CATRLSGDNNEQFF TGTGCCACCAGGCTGAGCGGGGATAACAATGAGCAGTTCTTC
. TRBJ1-2 14 . TRBV19 CASRESTGIYGYTF TGTGCCAGCAGGGAATCAACAGGAATCTATGGCTACACCTTC
. TRBJ2-7 13 few TRBV9 CASSVEGSYEQYF TGTGCCAGCAGCGTAGAGGGATCCTACGAGCAGTACTTC
. TRBJ1-6 14 . TRBV5-4 CASSLGQTSSPLHF TGTGCCAGCAGCCTTGGACAGACCTCTTCACCCCTCCACTTT
TRBD1 TRBJ2-7 14 . TRBV6-5 CASRYTGAGYEQYF TGTGCCAGCAGATATACAGGGGCAGGCTACGAGCAGTACTTC
. TRBJ1-5 13 . TRBV7-6 CASSLAVKQPQHF TGTGCCAGCAGCTTAGCAGTGAAACAGCCCCAGCATTTT
. TRBJ2-7 13 few TRBV6-5 CASSYTLDYEQYF TGTGCCAGCAGCTATACACTCGACTACGAGCAGTACTTC
TRBD1 TRBJ1-2 16 . TRBV28 CASRLLPDRVGYGYTF TGTGCCAGCAGACTCCTTCCCGACAGGGTCGGGTATGGCTACACCTTC
. TRBJ2-1 13 . TRBV7-3 CASSFETNNEQFF TGTGCCAGCAGCTTCGAAACAAACAATGAGCAGTTCTTC
. TRBJ1-1 11 . TRBV7-2 CASSLITEAFF TGTGCCAGCAGCTTAATCACTGAAGCTTTCTTT
. TRBJ1-1 13 . TRBV29-1 CSVVLQGVVEAFF TGCAGCGTTGTGTTACAGGGAGTAGTTGAAGCTTTCTTT
TRBD1 TRBJ1-1 18 . TRBV10-3 CAISLSDREYTGETEAFF TGTGCCATCAGTCTCTCGGACAGGGAATATACCGGGGAAACTGAAGCTTTCTTT
TRBD1 TRBJ1-5 19 . TRBV7-9 CASSLIGRGPILSNQPQHF TGTGCCAGCAGCTTAATTGGCAGGGGGCCCATACTTAGCAATCAGCCCCAGCATTTT
. TRBJ2-1 14 . TRBV11-3 CASSLDLGVGEQFF TGTGCCAGCAGCTTAGATCTAGGAGTAGGGGAGCAGTTCTTC
TRBD2 TRBJ2-3 17 . TRBV28 CASSLFTAGVPADTQYF TGTGCCAGCAGTTTATTTACAGCGGGAGTCCCCGCAGATACGCAGTATTTT
TRBD1 TRBJ2-3 17 . TRBV11-2 CASSLDLAGQGRDTQYF TGTGCCAGCAGCTTAGATCTTGCCGGACAGGGTAGGGATACGCAGTATTTT
. TRBJ1-1 13 . TRBV28 CASSPGVPTTAFF TGTGCCAGCAGCCCTGGCGTTCCCACGACAGCTTTCTTT